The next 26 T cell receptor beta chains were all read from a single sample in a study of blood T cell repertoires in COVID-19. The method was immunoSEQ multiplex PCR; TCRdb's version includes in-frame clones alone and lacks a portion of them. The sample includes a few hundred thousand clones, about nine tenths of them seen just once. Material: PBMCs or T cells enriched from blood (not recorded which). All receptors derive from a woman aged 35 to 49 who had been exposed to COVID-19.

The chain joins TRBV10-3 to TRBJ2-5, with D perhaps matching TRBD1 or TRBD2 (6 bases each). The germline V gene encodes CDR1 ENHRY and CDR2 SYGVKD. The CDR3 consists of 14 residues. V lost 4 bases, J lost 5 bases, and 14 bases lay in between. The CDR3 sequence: CAISASGAQETQYF. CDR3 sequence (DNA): TGTGCCATCAGTGCGTCGGGGGCTCAGGAGACCCAGTACTTC.

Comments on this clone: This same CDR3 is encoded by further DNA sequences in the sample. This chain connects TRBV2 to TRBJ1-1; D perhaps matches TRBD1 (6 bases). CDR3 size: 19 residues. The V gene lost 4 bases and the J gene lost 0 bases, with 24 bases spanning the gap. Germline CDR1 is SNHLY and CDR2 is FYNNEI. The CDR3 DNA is TGTGCCAGCAGTGGGACATCTGTCCGGGGGCGGGGGATGAACACTGAAGCTTTCTTT. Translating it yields CASSGTSVRGRGMNTEAFF.

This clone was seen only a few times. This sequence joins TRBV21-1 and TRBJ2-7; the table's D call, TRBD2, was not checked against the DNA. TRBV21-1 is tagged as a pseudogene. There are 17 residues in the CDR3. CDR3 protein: CASSNRGLGKKPDEQYF. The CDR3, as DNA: TGTGCCAGCAGCAATCGAGGGTTAGGGAAGAAACCCGACGAGCAGTACTTC.

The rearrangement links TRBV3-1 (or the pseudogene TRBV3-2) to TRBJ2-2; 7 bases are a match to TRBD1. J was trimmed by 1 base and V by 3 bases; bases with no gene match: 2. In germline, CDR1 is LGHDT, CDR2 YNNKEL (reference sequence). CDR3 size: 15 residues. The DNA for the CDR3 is TGTGCCAGCAGCCAGCGGACAGGGAACACCGGGGAGCTGTTTTTT. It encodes CASSQRTGNTGELFF.

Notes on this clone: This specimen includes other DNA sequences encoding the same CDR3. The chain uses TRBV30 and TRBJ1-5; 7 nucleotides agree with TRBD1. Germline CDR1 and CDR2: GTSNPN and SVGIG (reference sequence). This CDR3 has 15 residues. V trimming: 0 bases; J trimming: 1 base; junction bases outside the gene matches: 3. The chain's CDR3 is CAWSVPTGSNQPQHF. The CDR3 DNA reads TGTGCCTGGAGTGTCCCGACAGGGAGCAATCAGCCCCAGCATTTT. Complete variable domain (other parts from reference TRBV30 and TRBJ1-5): SQTIHQWPATLVQPVGSPLSLECTVEGTSNPNLYWYRQAAGRGLQLLFYSVGIGQISSEVPQNLSASRPQDRQFILSSKKLLLSDSGFYLCAWSVPTGSNQPQHFGDGTRLSIL.

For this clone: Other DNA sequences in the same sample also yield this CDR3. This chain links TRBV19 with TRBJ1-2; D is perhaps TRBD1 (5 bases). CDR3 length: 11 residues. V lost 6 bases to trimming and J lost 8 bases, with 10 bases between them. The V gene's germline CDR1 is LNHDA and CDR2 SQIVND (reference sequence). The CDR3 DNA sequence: TGTGCCAGTAGCCAGGGAGGAGGCTACACCTTC. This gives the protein CASSQGGGYTF.

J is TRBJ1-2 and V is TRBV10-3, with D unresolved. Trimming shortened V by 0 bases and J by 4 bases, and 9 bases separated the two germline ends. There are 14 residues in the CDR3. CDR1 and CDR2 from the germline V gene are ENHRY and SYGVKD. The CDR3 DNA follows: TGTGCCATCAGTGAGTCCGGGGTAGGCTATGGCTACACCTTC. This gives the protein CAISESGVGYGYTF.

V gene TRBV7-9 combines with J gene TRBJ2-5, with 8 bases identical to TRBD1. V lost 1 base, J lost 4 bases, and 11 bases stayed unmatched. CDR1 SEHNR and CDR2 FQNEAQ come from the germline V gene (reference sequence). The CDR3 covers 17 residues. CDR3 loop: CASSLDSAGGLIETQYF. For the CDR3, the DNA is TGTGCCAGCAGCTTAGACTCCGCAGGGGGCTTAATAGAGACCCAGTACTTC. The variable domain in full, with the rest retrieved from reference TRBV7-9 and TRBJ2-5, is DTGVSQNPRHKITKRGQNVTFRCDPISEHNRLYWYRQTLGQGPEFLTYFQNEAQLEKSRLLSDRFSAERPKGSFSTLEIQRTEQGDSAMYLCASSLDSAGGLIETQYFGPGTRLLVL.

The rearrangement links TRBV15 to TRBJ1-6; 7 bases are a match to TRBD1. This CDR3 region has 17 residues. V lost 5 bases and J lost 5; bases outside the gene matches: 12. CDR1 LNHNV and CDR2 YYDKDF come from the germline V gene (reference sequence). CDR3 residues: CATSGRDRTLNNSPLHF. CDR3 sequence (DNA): TGTGCCACCAGCGGACGGGACAGAACCCTGAATAATTCACCCCTCCACTTT.

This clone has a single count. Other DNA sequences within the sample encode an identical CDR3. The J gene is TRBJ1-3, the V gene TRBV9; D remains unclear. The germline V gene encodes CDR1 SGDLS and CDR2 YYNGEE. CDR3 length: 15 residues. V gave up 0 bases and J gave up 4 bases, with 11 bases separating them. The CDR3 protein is CASSVGPGSGNTIYF. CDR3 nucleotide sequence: TGTGCCAGCAGCGTAGGTCCGGGTTCCGGAAACACCATATATTTT.

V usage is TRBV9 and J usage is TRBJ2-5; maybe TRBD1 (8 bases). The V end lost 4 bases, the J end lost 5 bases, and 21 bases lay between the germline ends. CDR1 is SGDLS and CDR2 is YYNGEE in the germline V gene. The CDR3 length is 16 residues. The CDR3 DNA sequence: TGTGCCAGCAGCCCAGGGGGCGGGGGCTCGAGGGAGACCCAGTACTTC. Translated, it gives CASSPGGGGSRETQYF.

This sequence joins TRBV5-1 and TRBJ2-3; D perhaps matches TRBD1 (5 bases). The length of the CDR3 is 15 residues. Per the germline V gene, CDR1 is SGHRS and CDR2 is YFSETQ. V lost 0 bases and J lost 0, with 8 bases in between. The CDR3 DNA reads TGCGCCAGCAGCTTGGCCGCAGGGAGCACAGATACGCAGTATTTT. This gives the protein CASSLAAGSTDTQYF.

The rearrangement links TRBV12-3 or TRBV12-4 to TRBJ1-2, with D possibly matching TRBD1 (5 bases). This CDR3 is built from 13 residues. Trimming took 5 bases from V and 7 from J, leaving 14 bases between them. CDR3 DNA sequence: TGTGCCAGCAGTGGGTTAGGGGCGCGTGGCTACACCTTC. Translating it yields CASSGLGARGYTF.

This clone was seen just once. Here the CDR3 reads CASRQGGQANYGYTF. The DNA for the CDR3 is TGTGCCAGCAGACAGGGGGGGCAAGCTAACTATGGCTACACCTTC. The V and J genes are TRBV11-2 and TRBJ1-2; 8 bases map to TRBD1. With 6 bases clipped from V and 0 bases from J, the junction kept 6 bases outside the gene matches. From germline, CDR1 is SGHAT and CDR2 FQNNGV. This CDR3 comprises 15 residues.

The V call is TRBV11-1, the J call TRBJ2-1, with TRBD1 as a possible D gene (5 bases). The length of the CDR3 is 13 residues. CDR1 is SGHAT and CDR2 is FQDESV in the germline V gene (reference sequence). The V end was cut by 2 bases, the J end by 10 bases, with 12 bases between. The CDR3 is CASSLNHRQEQFF. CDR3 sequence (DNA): TGTGCCAGCAGCTTAAACCACAGACAGGAGCAGTTCTTC.

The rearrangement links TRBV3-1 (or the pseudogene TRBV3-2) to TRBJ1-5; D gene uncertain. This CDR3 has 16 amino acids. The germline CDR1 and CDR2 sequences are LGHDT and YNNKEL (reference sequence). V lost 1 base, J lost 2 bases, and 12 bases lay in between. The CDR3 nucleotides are TGTGCCAGCAGCCAAGCGGGCGGGATTGGCAATCAGCCCCAGCATTTT. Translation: CASSQAGGIGNQPQHF.

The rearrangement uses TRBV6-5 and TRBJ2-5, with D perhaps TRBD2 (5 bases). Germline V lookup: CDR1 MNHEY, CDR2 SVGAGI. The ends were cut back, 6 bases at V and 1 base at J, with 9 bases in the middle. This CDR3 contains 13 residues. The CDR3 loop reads CASRSGTQETQYF. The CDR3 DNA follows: TGTGCCAGCAGGAGCGGTACCCAAGAGACCCAGTACTTC.

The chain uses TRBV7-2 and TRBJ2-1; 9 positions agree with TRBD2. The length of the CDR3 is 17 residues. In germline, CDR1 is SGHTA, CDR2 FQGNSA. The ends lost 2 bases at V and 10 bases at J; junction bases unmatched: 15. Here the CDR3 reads CASSLRFSGGGAREQFF. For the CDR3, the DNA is TGTGCCAGCAGCTTACGGTTTAGCGGCGGGGGGGCTCGGGAGCAGTTCTTC.

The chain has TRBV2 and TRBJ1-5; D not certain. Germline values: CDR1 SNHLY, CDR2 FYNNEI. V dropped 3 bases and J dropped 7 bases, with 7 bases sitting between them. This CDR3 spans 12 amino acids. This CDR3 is CASSDRSQPQHF. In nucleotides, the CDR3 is TGTGCCAGCAGTGACAGATCCCAGCCCCAGCATTTT.

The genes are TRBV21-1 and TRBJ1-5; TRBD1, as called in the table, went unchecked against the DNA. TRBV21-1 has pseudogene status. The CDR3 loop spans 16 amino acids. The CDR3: CASTQEGQGSNQPQHF. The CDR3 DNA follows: TGTGCCAGCACCCAAGAAGGACAGGGGAGCAATCAGCCCCAGCATTTT.

This CDR3 reads CASRRTGDSNQPQHF. The CDR3 bases are TGTGCCAGTAGGAGGACAGGGGACAGCAATCAGCCCCAGCATTTT. This chain uses TRBV19 with TRBJ1-5, with 9 bases lining up with TRBD1. The germline V gene encodes CDR1 LNHDA and CDR2 SQIVND (reference sequence). The length of the CDR3 is 15 residues. Trimming cost V 6 bases and J 1 base; bases outside gene matches: 4.

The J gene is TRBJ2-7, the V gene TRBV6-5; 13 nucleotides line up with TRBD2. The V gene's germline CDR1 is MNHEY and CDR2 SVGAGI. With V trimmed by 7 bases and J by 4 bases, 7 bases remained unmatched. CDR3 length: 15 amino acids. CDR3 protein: CASKPGTSGTYEQYF. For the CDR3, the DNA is TGTGCCAGCAAACCCGGGACTAGCGGGACGTACGAGCAGTACTTC.

Written as DNA, the CDR3 is TGTGCCAGCAGCCTCACTAGTCTTGGCACCGGGGAGCTGTTTTTT. It specifies CASSLTSLGTGELFF. The gene calls are TRBV6-5 and TRBJ2-2, with a weak D call TRBD2 (5 bases). This CDR3 has 15 residues. Germline CDR1 reads MNHEY; CDR2 reads SVGAGI. V lost 6 bases and J lost 4, with 15 bases in between.

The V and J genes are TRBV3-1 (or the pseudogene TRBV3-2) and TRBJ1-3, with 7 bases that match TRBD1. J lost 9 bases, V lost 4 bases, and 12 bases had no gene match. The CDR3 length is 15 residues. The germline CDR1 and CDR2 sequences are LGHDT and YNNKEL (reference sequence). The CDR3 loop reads CASSLGTVTSGTIYF. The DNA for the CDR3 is TGTGCCAGCAGCCTCGGGACAGTTACCTCTGGCACCATATATTTT.

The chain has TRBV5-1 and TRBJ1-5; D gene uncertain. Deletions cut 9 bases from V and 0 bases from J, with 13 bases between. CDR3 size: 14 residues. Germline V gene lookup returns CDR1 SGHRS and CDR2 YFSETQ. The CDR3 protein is CANSRDYSNQPQHF. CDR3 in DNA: TGCGCCAATTCCCGAGATTATAGCAATCAGCCCCAGCATTTT. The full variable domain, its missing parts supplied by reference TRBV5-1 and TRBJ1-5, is KAGVTQTPRYLIKTRGQQVTLSCSPISGHRSVSWYQQTPGQGLQFLFEYFSETQRNKGNFPGRFSGRQFSNSRSEMNVSTLELGDSALYLCANSRDYSNQPQHFGDGTRLSIL.

The CDR3 DNA reads as TGTGCCAGCAGCAGCACAGGGGTTGAGCAGTTCTTC. Translation gives CASSSTGVEQFF. V is TRBV7-2 and J is TRBJ2-1; TRBD1 agrees at 7 bases. V lost 5 bases, J lost 9 bases, and 4 bases stayed unmatched. The CDR3 consists of 12 residues. The germline gives CDR1 SGHTA, CDR2 FQGNSA.